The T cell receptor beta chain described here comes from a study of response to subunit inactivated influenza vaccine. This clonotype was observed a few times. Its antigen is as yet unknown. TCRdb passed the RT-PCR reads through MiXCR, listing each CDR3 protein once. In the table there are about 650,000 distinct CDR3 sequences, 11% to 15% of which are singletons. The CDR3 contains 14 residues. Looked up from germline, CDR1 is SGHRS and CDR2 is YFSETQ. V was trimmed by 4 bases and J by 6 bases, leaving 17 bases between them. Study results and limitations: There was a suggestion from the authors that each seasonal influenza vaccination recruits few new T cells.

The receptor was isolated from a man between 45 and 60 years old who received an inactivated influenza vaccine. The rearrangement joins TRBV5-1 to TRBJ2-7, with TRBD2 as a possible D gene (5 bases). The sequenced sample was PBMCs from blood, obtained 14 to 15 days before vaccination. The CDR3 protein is CASSRDMGSSEQYF. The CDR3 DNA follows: TGCGCCAGCAGCCGGGATATGGGGAGTAGCGAGCAGTACTTC.